The sequence of this TCR beta chain was determined in a study of blood T cell repertoires in COVID-19. Study context: COVID-19 samples, acute and convalescent, were from the United States, Italy and Spain. Sources were T cells, B-cell-depleted T cells, or PBMCs; the material itself was cDNA or gDNA.

V lost 4 bases, J lost 0 bases, and 7 bases lay in between. The CDR3 spans 14 residues. Germline CDR1 reads KGHDR; CDR2 reads SFDVKD. Source study methods: For nucleated cells, counts were estimated from reference gene primer amplification. The assay was immunoSEQ multiplex PCR, and TCRdb's table has in-frame clones only and misses some. From that table come the V and J calls and clone size; the DNA was used to work out D and trimming. The repertoire has around 100,000 clones, roughly 91% of them found once; the top ten carry around 5.5%. This clone was seen a single time. The material sequenced was peripheral blood. This rearrangement joins TRBV24-1 to TRBJ2-3; maybe TRBD1 (5 bases). The sequence was obtained from a human donor in a cohort sampled during active COVID-19. CDR3 sequence: CATSDTGSTDTQYF. The CDR3 DNA sequence: TGTGCCACCAGTGACACAGGAAGCACAGATACGCAGTATTTT.